This TCR beta chain emerged from a study of T-cell reconstitution after alpha-beta-depleted transplantation in children. Germline lookup yields CDR1 WSHSY and CDR2 SAAADI. V was clipped by 7 bases and J by 4 bases, with 16 bases between them. This CDR3 contains 14 residues. It was with unique molecular identifiers that the TCRbeta library was prepared. TCRdb reprocessed the PCR reads via MiXCR and lists one record per CDR3 protein. The sample shows fewer than 700,000 distinct CDR3 sequences, 10% to 15% of them seen only once. The origin of this receptor is a male patient younger than 18 who had a stem cell transplant for acute myeloid leukemia, so the T cells may come from the graft donor. The rearrangement joins TRBV10-2 to TRBJ1-1; D not certain. This specimen was PBMCs, mostly from graft donor cells, taken 360 days after TCRalphabeta/CD19-depleted stem cell transplant. As DNA, the CDR3 is TGCGCCAGCACACCAGTCACCCTCGGCACTGAAGCTTTCTTT. Amino acid sequence: CASTPVTLGTEAFF.